This passage covers 9 T cell receptor beta chains from one sample sequenced in a study of T-cell reconstitution after alpha-beta-depleted transplantation in children. Molecular barcoding with unique molecular identifiers was used for the TCRbeta library. Each CDR3 protein gets one entry after TCRdb re-called the PCR reads with MiXCR. In the table there are over 200,000 distinct CDR3 sequences, roughly 18% of which are singletons. This specimen was PBMCs, mostly from graft donor cells, taken 360 days after TCRalphabeta/CD19-depleted stem cell transplant. The receptor set was obtained from a male patient aged 2 to 9 who had a stem cell transplant for acute lymphoblastic leukemia, so the T cells may come from the graft donor.

The rearrangement uses TRBV6-5 and TRBJ2-2, with a possible D match to TRBD2 (6 bases). V gave up 2 bases and J gave up 6 bases, with 13 bases separating them. The germline CDR1 and CDR2 sequences are MNHEY and SVGAGI. This CDR3 contains 15 residues. The CDR3 region is CASSYPTTGAGELFF. The CDR3 DNA reads TGTGCCAGCAGTTACCCAACAACGGGGGCCGGGGAGCTGTTTTTT.

This clonotype was found a few times. This rearrangement joins TRBV12-3 or TRBV12-4 to TRBJ2-7; D unresolved. V gave up 2 bases and J gave up 3 bases, with 14 bases separating them. The CDR3 runs 15 residues. In DNA form, the CDR3 reads TGTGCCAGCAGTTTAAGAGGCCAGAAACACTACGAGCAGTACTTC. It encodes CASSLRGQKHYEQYF.

This chain connects TRBV5-1 to TRBJ2-1, with D unclear. The germline V and J ends were trimmed by 4 bases and 6 bases, with 8 bases remaining between them. This CDR3 has 12 residues. CDR1 and CDR2 (germline): SGHRS, YFSETQ. The CDR3 bases are TGCGCCAGCAGCCCCGACATCAATGAGCAGTTCTTC. It yields the protein CASSPDINEQFF.

The chain couples TRBV24-1 to TRBJ1-5, with 12 bases lining up with TRBD1. V shed 3 bases and J 6 bases; nucleotides not matched to a gene: 5. The CDR3 spans 16 residues. From germline, CDR1 is KGHDR and CDR2 SFDVKD. CDR3 DNA: TGTGCCACCAGTGATCCCGGGACAGGGGGCCTTCAGCCCCAGCATTTT. This sequence encodes CATSDPGTGGLQPQHF.

This clonotype was recorded at least ten times. The chain joins TRBV7-8 to TRBJ2-3; 12 nucleotides align to TRBD2. The CDR3 is 16 residues long. The germline gives CDR1 SGHVS, CDR2 FQNEAQ. Unmatched junction bases numbered 4, after V lost 2 bases and J lost 4 bases. Here the CDR3 DNA reads TGTGCCAGCAGCTTATCTCTAGCGGGGGGGGCAGATACGCAGTATTTT. Protein sequence: CASSLSLAGGADTQYF.

This clonotype was seen a handful of times. The chain employs TRBV4-2 and TRBJ1-3, with 7 positions matching TRBD1. This CDR3 has 15 residues. V gave up 0 bases and J gave up 4 bases; unmatched junction bases: 3. Germline V CDR1 and CDR2: LGHNA, YNFKEQ. The CDR3 sequence: CASSQDWTGGNTIYF. CDR3 sequence (DNA): TGTGCCAGCAGCCAAGATTGGACAGGAGGAAACACCATATATTTT.

In this sample, this clonotype turned up a few times. This rearrangement joins TRBV7-9 to TRBJ1-2, with D possibly TRBD1 on 6 matching bases. Looked up from germline, CDR1 is SEHNR and CDR2 is FQNEAQ (reference sequence). The CDR3 totals 14 residues. Trimming removed 2 bases from V and 4 bases from J, with 11 bases in between. DNA for the CDR3: TGTGCCAGCAGCTTAAACGGACAGTCCTATGGCTACACCTTC. Protein: CASSLNGQSYGYTF.

J is TRBJ2-2 and V is TRBV7-9; D remains ambiguous. CDR3 length equals 15 residues. Germline lookup yields CDR1 SEHNR and CDR2 FQNEAQ (reference sequence). V was pared by 5 bases and J by 6 bases, with 16 bases between. The CDR3 spells CASSPRPGESGELFF. CDR3 DNA sequence: TGTGCCAGCAGCCCCCGGCCAGGCGAGTCCGGGGAGCTGTTTTTT.

The V call is TRBV18, the J call TRBJ2-7; maybe TRBD2 (7 bases). The CDR3 spans 16 residues. The V and J ends lost 2 bases and 7 bases respectively, with 21 bases between them. CDR1 and CDR2 (germline): KGHSH, LQKENI. CDR3 in amino acids: CASSPSTGRGFGEQYF. CDR3 DNA sequence: TGTGCCAGCTCACCATCTACAGGGCGGGGGTTTGGAGAGCAGTACTTC.